These T cell receptor beta chains were read from a single sample in a study of blood T cell repertoires in COVID-19. Only in-frame clones appear in the TCRdb table, and some are missing; sequencing was by immunoSEQ multiplex PCR. The table lists tens of thousands of clones, about 83% of them singletons, with 1.5% to 2% in the top ten. Sequenced material: peripheral blood. These receptors all come from a man between 45 and 60 years old with acute or convalescent COVID-19. Each CDR3 is given with its conserved first and last residue. A D gene is named only where the DNA matches it firmly. Size is stated for part of the rows, as once, few or many counts, or as a class when the clone is expanded.

d_call: .; j_call: TRBJ1-2; v_call: TRBV28; clone_size: few; cdr3_length: 15; cdr3_aa: CASRVQAGAGYGYTF; cdr3_nt: TGTGCCAGCAGGGTCCAAGCAGGGGCGGGCTATGGCTACACCTTC
d_call: .; j_call: TRBJ1-6; v_call: TRBV6-6; clone_size: .; cdr3_length: 16; cdr3_aa: CASSPGVGRQNSPLHF; cdr3_nt: TGTGCCAGCAGCCCAGGGGTTGGTAGACAGAATTCACCCCTCCACTTT
d_call: TRBD2; j_call: TRBJ2-1; v_call: TRBV4-2; clone_size: few; cdr3_length: 15; cdr3_aa: CASSPTSGGHNEQFF; cdr3_nt: TGTGCCAGCAGCCCGACTAGCGGCGGACACAATGAGCAGTTCTTC
d_call: TRBD1; j_call: TRBJ1-2; v_call: TRBV11-2; clone_size: .; cdr3_length: 16; cdr3_aa: CASSLRTGDFSDGYTF; cdr3_nt: TGTGCCAGCAGCTTAAGGACAGGGGATTTCTCCGATGGCTACACCTTC
d_call: TRBD2; j_call: TRBJ2-2; v_call: TRBV7-8; clone_size: .; cdr3_length: 17; cdr3_aa: CASSLGGPGGPPGELFF; cdr3_nt: TGTGCCAGCAGCTTGGGGGGGCCGGGAGGGCCTCCCGGGGAGCTGTTTTTT
d_call: .; j_call: TRBJ1-2; v_call: TRBV11-2; clone_size: .; cdr3_length: 13; cdr3_aa: CASSLSGPQGYTF; cdr3_nt: TGTGCCAGCAGCTTAAGTGGCCCTCAGGGCTACACCTTC
d_call: TRBD2; j_call: TRBJ2-7; v_call: TRBV19; clone_size: .; cdr3_length: 15; cdr3_aa: CASSRTSGGQYEQYF; cdr3_nt: TGTGCCAGTAGTCGGACTAGCGGGGGCCAATACGAGCAGTACTTC
d_call: .; j_call: TRBJ1-2; v_call: TRBV4-3; clone_size: .; cdr3_length: 15; cdr3_aa: CASSQGQDTNYGYTF; cdr3_nt: TGCGCCAGCAGCCAAGGACAGGACACTAACTATGGCTACACCTTC
d_call: .; j_call: TRBJ2-7; v_call: TRBV19; clone_size: .; cdr3_length: 16; cdr3_aa: CASSIDPGISSYEQYF; cdr3_nt: TGTGCCAGTAGTATAGATCCGGGGATCAGCTCCTACGAGCAGTACTTC
d_call: .; j_call: TRBJ1-6; v_call: TRBV3-1/TRBV3-2; clone_size: .; cdr3_length: 16; cdr3_aa: CASSQMGGSYNSPLHF; cdr3_nt: TGTGCCAGCAGCCAGATGGGGGGGTCCTATAATTCACCCCTCCACTTT
d_call: TRBD1; j_call: TRBJ2-7; v_call: TRBV7-7; clone_size: .; cdr3_length: 13; cdr3_aa: CASSSDRAGEQYF; cdr3_nt: TGTGCCAGCAGCTCGGACAGGGCGGGGGAGCAGTACTTC
d_call: TRBD1; j_call: TRBJ2-7; v_call: TRBV30; clone_size: .; cdr3_length: 13; cdr3_aa: CAWRGQKSYEQYF; cdr3_nt: TGTGCCTGGAGGGGACAGAAATCCTACGAGCAGTACTTC
d_call: .; j_call: TRBJ2-7; v_call: TRBV2; clone_size: .; cdr3_length: 14; cdr3_aa: CASSLYRDSYEQYF; cdr3_nt: TGTGCCAGCAGCCTTTACAGGGACTCCTACGAGCAGTACTTC
d_call: .; j_call: TRBJ2-7; v_call: TRBV3-1/TRBV3-2; clone_size: .; cdr3_length: 16; cdr3_aa: CASSQLGGGTSYEQYF; cdr3_nt: TGTGCCAGCAGCCAACTAGGGGGGGGGACCTCCTACGAGCAGTACTTC
d_call: .; j_call: TRBJ1-4; v_call: TRBV11-2; clone_size: .; cdr3_length: 14; cdr3_aa: CASSLLGSNEKLFF; cdr3_nt: TGTGCCAGCAGCTTATTGGGCAGTAATGAAAAACTGTTTTTT
d_call: TRBD1; j_call: TRBJ2-5; v_call: TRBV5-1; clone_size: .; cdr3_length: 15; cdr3_aa: CASSLDGQGQETQYF; cdr3_nt: TGCGCCAGCAGCTTAGACGGACAGGGCCAAGAGACCCAGTACTTC